This T cell receptor (beta chain) was found in a study of radiotherapy plus CTLA-4 blockade in lung cancer. The study's findings and limits: Interferon-beta and early blood T cell clone dynamics reportedly predicted response best.

Produced via immunoSEQ multiplex PCR; TCRdb's table is partial and in-frame only. The sample includes 110,000 or so clones, about 77% of them seen just once. Worth noting for this clone: Its antigen remains unknown.

V was clipped by 6 bases and J by 5 bases; unmatched bases: 9. Germline-derived CDR1 and CDR2 are SNHLY and FYNNEI. The CDR3 is made up of 15 amino acids. This material consisted of peripheral blood, taken from a patient treated with radiotherapy plus ipilimumab. This sequence joins TRBV2 and TRBJ2-5; 10 bases match TRBD1. The receptor was derived from a human donor with non-small cell lung cancer who had a partial response to radiotherapy plus ipilimumab. DNA for the CDR3: TGTGCCAGCAGCTCAAGGACAGGGGGGTTGGAGACCCAGTACTTC. This encodes CASSSRTGGLETQYF.